Listed here are 13 T cell receptor beta chains from one sample, sequenced in a study of blood T cell repertoires in COVID-19. Assay used: immunoSEQ multiplex PCR; TCRdb lists only in-frame clones, some missing. The sample yields 25,000 to 30,000 clones, about two thirds seen once. Sequencing used peripheral blood. The receptors were sampled from a boy aged 2 to 10 with active or convalescent COVID-19.

The CDR3 DNA follows: TGTGCCAGCAGTTTGGTGGGACAGGAAGCTTTCTTT. It codes for CASSLVGQEAFF. The chain joins TRBV27 to TRBJ1-1, with TRBD1 matching over 7 bases. J was trimmed by 8 bases and V by 3 bases; bases with no gene match: 3. This CDR3 has 12 amino acids. Germline CDR1 reads MNHEY; CDR2 reads SMNVEV (reference sequence).

This clone was seen repeatedly, ten times or more. The chain is built from TRBV27 and TRBJ2-7; 8 nucleotides align to TRBD1. With 4 bases clipped from V and 2 bases from J, the junction kept 4 bases outside the gene matches. The CDR3 spans 14 residues. Germline V gene data show CDR1 as MNHEY and CDR2 as SMNVEV (reference sequence). CDR3 amino acids: CASSSRTGPYEQYF. The CDR3 bases are TGTGCCAGCAGTTCGCGGACAGGGCCCTACGAGCAGTACTTC.

V usage is TRBV2 and J usage is TRBJ1-1; TRBD1 matches at 7 bases. CDR1 is SNHLY and CDR2 is FYNNEI in the germline V gene. The length of the CDR3 is 15 residues. Trimming cost V 6 bases and J 1 base; bases outside gene matches: 8. CDR3 in DNA: TGTGCCAGCAGGGACCACAGGGGCCAGAACACTGAAGCTTTCTTT. This gives the protein CASRDHRGQNTEAFF.

This clone appeared a few times. The chain couples TRBV25-1 to TRBJ2-7, with D uncertain. The CDR3 covers 11 residues. Germline CDR1 is MGHDK and CDR2 is SYGVNS. Between the trimmed V and J ends, which lost 4 bases and 3 bases, there was a span of 4 bases. CDR3 in DNA: TGTGCCAGCAGTGCGCGCTACGAGCAGTACTTC. Amino acid sequence: CASSARYEQYF.

This clone appeared a single time. This chain uses TRBV7-9 with TRBJ1-1; TRBD1 matches at 9 bases. With 4 bases clipped from V and 0 bases from J, the junction kept 9 bases outside the gene matches. CDR3 size: 17 residues. Germline lookup yields CDR1 SEHNR and CDR2 FQNEAQ (reference sequence). CDR3 bases: TGTGCCAGCAGCTCGGTCCCGGGACAGGGATTGAACACTGAAGCTTTCTTT. The encoded protein is CASSSVPGQGLNTEAFF.

The chain links TRBV6-5 to TRBJ1-2, with 10 bases aligning to TRBD1. Germline V gives CDR1 MNHEY, CDR2 SVGAGI. V lost 4 bases, J lost 3 bases, and 5 bases stayed unmatched. The CDR3 contains 15 residues. The CDR3 here is CASSWTGGDHYGYTF. DNA of the CDR3: TGTGCCAGCAGTTGGACAGGGGGGGATCACTATGGCTACACCTTC.

V is TRBV19 and J is TRBJ1-4, with a weak D call TRBD1 (6 bases). The V end was cut by 1 base, the J end by 8 bases, with 20 bases between. The CDR3 spans 17 residues. Germline V gene data show CDR1 as LNHDA and CDR2 as SQIVND (reference sequence). CDR3: CASSIGQTGRAWEKLFF. The CDR3 nucleotides read TGTGCCAGTAGTATAGGCCAAACAGGGAGGGCTTGGGAAAAACTGTTTTTT.

The V and J genes are TRBV7-9 and TRBJ1-5; no definite D call. Germline CDR1 and CDR2: SEHNR and FQNEAQ (reference sequence). This CDR3 contains 15 residues. Trimming left V 5 bases short and J 0 bases short, with 11 bases between. The CDR3 DNA follows: TGTGCCAGCAGCGCCGACGGGTATAGCAATCAGCCCCAGCATTTT. Its protein is CASSADGYSNQPQHF.

The CDR3 spells CASSLVGLGGYTF. The CDR3, as DNA: TGCGCCAGCAGCTTGGTGGGGCTCGGGGGCTACACCTTC. The chain couples TRBV5-1 to TRBJ1-2; D possibly corresponds to TRBD1 (5 bases). V was cut by 0 bases and J by 8 bases, with 11 bases left in between. The CDR3 spans 13 residues. From germline, CDR1 is SGHRS and CDR2 YFSETQ.

This sequence joins TRBV18 and TRBJ2-7, with 14 bases fitting TRBD2. The CDR3 loop spans 15 amino acids. V lost 6 bases to trimming and J lost 2 bases; unmatched junction nucleotides: 3. Germline V gene sequence: CDR1 KGHSH, CDR2 LQKENI. CDR3 loop: CASSQTSGRAYEQYF. The DNA of the CDR3 is TGTGCCAGCTCCCAGACTAGCGGGAGGGCCTACGAGCAGTACTTC.

The V and J genes are TRBV29-1 and TRBJ2-3; 8 nucleotides line up with TRBD2. The CDR3 is 16 amino acids. The germline V gene encodes CDR1 SQVTM and CDR2 ANQGSEA. The V and J ends lost 1 base and 3 bases, in that order; junction bases with no gene match: 9. The CDR3 sequence is CSVEGVGLVLTDTQYF. CDR3 DNA: TGCAGCGTTGAAGGCGTGGGACTAGTGTTGACAGATACGCAGTATTTT.

The chain joins TRBV5-1 to TRBJ1-1, with 7 bases fitting TRBD1. Losses at the gene ends were 4 bases for V and 4 bases for J; bases not matched to a gene: 4. Germline CDR1 and CDR2: SGHRS and YFSETQ. The CDR3 loop spans 13 amino acids. The CDR3 DNA is TGCGCCAGCAGCAAAGCAGGGGGCACTGAAGCTTTCTTT. Its translation is CASSKAGGTEAFF.

This clone was seen a handful of times. The V and J genes are TRBV2 and TRBJ2-7; D gene uncertain. The CDR3 has 11 amino acids. The germline V and J ends were trimmed by 4 bases and 5 bases, with 6 bases remaining between them. Germline CDR1 and CDR2: SNHLY and FYNNEI. The CDR3 spells CASSVRDEQYF. As DNA, the CDR3 is TGTGCCAGCAGTGTCCGGGACGAGCAGTACTTC.